The clone carrying this TCR beta chain was found many times. Its antigen remains unidentified. This sample is drawn from a study of T cells in Graves' hyperthyroidism and ophthalmopathy. Those patients with uncontrolled infection, other autoimmune disease, pregnancy or lactation were excluded. Clinical symptoms, serum thyroxine, TRAb, thyroid ultrasound and orbital computed tomography informed diagnoses. Germline V CDR1 and CDR2: DFQATT, SNEGSKA (reference sequence). With 4 bases removed from V and 3 bases from J, the gap between germline ends came to 16 bases. The CDR3 runs 15 residues. Study-wide results and limits: Most expanded thyroid clonotypes above 0.001 also appeared in blood.

Amplified TCR beta CDR3 regions derived from RNA transcripts. TCR CDR3 regions were first amplified by RT-PCR with HTBI primers. Via MiXCR, TCRdb re-called the multiplex PCR reads, giving one row per CDR3 protein. The sample lists just under 750,000 distinct CDR3 sequences, around 40% occurring once. Specimen: blood. The J gene is TRBJ1-3, the V gene TRBV20-1; D may be TRBD1 (5 bases). The origin of this receptor is a woman in her 40s with Graves' hyperthyroidism. This CDR3 reads CSATDSRGNGNTIYF. In DNA form, the CDR3 reads TGCAGTGCTACCGACTCTCGGGGCAATGGAAACACCATATATTTT.